The sample holds many counts of the clone carrying this T cell receptor (beta chain). V lost 2 bases and J 11 bases, leaving 7 bases between the germline ends. The CDR3 length is 12 residues. The germline CDR1 and CDR2 sequences are MNHEY and SVGAGI. TCRdb reprocessed the RT-PCR reads via MiXCR and lists one record per CDR3 protein. Altogether around 700,000 distinct CDR3 sequences are present, 14% being singletons, with the ten largest covering roughly 4%. The sequenced sample was memory CD4+ T cells from blood. The receptor was derived from a female donor in good health, serving as a healthy control. This chain connects TRBV6-5 to TRBJ1-6, with D unclear. CDR3 protein: CASSYGGAPLHF. The CDR3 nucleotides are TGTGCCAGCAGTTACGGCGGGGCACCCCTCCACTTT.